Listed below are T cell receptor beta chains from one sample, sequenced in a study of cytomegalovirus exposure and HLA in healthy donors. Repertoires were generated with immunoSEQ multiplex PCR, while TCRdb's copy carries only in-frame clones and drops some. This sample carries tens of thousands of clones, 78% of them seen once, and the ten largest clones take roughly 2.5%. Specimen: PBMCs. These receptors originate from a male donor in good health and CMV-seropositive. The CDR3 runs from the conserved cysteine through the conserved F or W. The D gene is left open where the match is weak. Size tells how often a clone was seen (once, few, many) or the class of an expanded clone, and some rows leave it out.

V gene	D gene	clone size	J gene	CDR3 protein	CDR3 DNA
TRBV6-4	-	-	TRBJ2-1	CASSDGPSNEQFF	TGTGCCAGCAGTGACGGGCCCAGTAATGAGCAGTTCTTC
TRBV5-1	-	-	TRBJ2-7	CASHSGGPVNEQYF	TGCGCCAGTCACTCCGGAGGGCCGGTGAACGAGCAGTACTTC
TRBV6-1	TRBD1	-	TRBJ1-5	CASSGGTGGSSNQPQHF	TGTGCCAGCAGTGGGGGAACAGGGGGCTCCAGCAATCAGCCCCAGCATTTT
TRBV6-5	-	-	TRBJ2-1	CASSYSTQRHEQFF	TGTGCCAGCAGTTACTCGACGCAGAGGCATGAGCAGTTCTTC
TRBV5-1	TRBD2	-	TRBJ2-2	CASSPGTSTGELFF	TGCGCCAGCAGCCCCGGGACTAGCACCGGGGAGCTGTTTTTT
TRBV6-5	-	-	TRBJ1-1	CASKHRGNTEAFF	TGTGCCAGCAAGCACCGGGGGAACACTGAAGCTTTCTTT
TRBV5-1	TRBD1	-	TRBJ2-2	CASSRTGEALGGELFF	TGCGCCAGCAGTCGTACAGGGGAAGCCTTGGGCGGGGAGCTGTTTTTT
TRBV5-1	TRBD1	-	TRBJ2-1	CASSLGTGSPSEQFF	TGCGCCAGCAGCTTGGGGACAGGGAGTCCTAGTGAGCAGTTCTTC
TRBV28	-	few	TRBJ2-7	CASSNAGLRQSYEQYF	TGTGCCAGCTCTAACGCTGGGTTGAGACAGTCCTACGAGCAGTACTTC
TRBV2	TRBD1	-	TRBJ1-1	CASSGQPNTEAFF	TGTGCCAGCTCGGGACAGCCGAACACTGAAGCTTTCTTT
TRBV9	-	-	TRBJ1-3	CASSVSRGGNTIYF	TGTGCCAGCAGCGTTTCGCGGGGCGGAAACACCATATATTTT
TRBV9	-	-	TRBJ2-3	CASSVLGGTSTDTQYF	TGTGCCAGCAGCGTATTAGGCGGGACTAGCACAGATACGCAGTATTTT
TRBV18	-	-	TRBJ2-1	CASSPLSGPTGNEQFF	TGTGCCAGCTCACCGCTTAGCGGCCCTACGGGGAATGAGCAGTTCTTC
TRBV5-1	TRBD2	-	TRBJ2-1	CASSLASGKYNEQFF	TGCGCCAGCAGCTTGGCGAGCGGGAAGTACAATGAGCAGTTCTTC
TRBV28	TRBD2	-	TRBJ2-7	CASSLGQQLSGFAYEQYF	TGTGCCAGTAGTTTGGGGCAGCAACTTAGCGGGTTCGCCTACGAGCAGTACTTC
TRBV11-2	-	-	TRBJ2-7	CASSAGWTIPYEQYF	TGTGCCAGCAGCGCCGGTTGGACTATTCCTTACGAGCAGTACTTC
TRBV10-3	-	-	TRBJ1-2	CAISGPRKPGYGYTF	TGTGCCATCAGTGGGCCGAGAAAACCGGGCTATGGCTACACCTTC
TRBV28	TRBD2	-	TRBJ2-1	CASRLTSGRLYEQFF	TGTGCCAGCAGACTTACTAGCGGGAGACTCTATGAGCAGTTCTTC
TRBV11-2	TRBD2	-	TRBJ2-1	CASSFGLAGVNEQFF	TGTGCCAGCAGCTTCGGACTAGCGGGAGTAAATGAGCAGTTCTTC
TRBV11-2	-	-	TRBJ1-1	CASSLDGAGANTEAFF	TGTGCCAGCAGCTTAGATGGGGCAGGGGCGAACACTGAAGCTTTCTTT
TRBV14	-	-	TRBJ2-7	CASSQLEVPYEQYF	TGTGCCAGCAGCCAACTGGAGGTACCCTACGAGCAGTACTTC
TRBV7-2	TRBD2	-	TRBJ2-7	CASSLPGGSEQYF	TGTGCCAGCAGCCTCCCGGGGGGATCCGAGCAGTACTTC
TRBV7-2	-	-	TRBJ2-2	CASSPYTANTGELFF	TGTGCCAGCAGCCCTTACACAGCGAACACCGGGGAGCTGTTTTTT
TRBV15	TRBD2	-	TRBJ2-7	CATSRGPGPLAGEYEQYF	TGTGCCACCAGCAGAGGCCCCGGCCCTCTAGCGGGAGAGTACGAGCAGTACTTC
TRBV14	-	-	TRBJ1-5	CASSQEWCFKRQSNQPQHF	TGTGCCAGCAGCCAAGAGTGGTGCTTTAAGAGACAGAGCAATCAGCCCCAGCATTTT
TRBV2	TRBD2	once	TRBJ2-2	CASSELGGRLTGELFF	TGTGCCAGCAGTGAACTTGGCGGGAGGTTGACCGGGGAGCTGTTTTTT
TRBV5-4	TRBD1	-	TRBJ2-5	CASSLEGQGLRKTQYF	TGTGCCAGCAGCTTGGAGGGACAGGGTCTGAGGAAGACCCAGTACTTC
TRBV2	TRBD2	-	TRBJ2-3	CASSVASGRTTSTDTQYF	TGTGCCAGCAGTGTGGCTAGCGGGAGGACGACTAGCACAGATACGCAGTATTTT
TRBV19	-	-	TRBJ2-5	CASSYRKETQYF	TGTGCCAGTAGTTACAGGAAAGAGACCCAGTACTTC
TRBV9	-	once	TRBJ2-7	CASSVGGEQYF	TGTGCCAGCAGCGTAGGCGGGGAGCAGTACTTC
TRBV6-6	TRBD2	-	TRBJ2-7	CASSSFPLAGTYEQYF	TGTGCCAGCAGTTCCTTTCCACTAGCGGGGACCTACGAGCAGTACTTC
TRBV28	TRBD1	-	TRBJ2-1	CASNRGGLFNEQFF	TGTGCCAGCAATCGAGGGGGCCTTTTCAATGAGCAGTTCTTC
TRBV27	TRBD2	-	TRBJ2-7	CASRITSGTTYEQYF	TGTGCCAGCAGGATCACTAGCGGGACTACCTACGAGCAGTACTTC
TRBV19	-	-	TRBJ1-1	CASTQSWGGDTEAFF	TGTGCCAGTACCCAATCCTGGGGGGGTGATACTGAAGCTTTCTTT
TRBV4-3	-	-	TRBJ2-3	CASSPGQGRTDTQYF	TGCGCCAGCAGCCCCGGGCAGGGTCGCACAGATACGCAGTATTTT
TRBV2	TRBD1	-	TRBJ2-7	CASRDRGTEKQYF	TGTGCCAGCAGAGACAGGGGGACAGAGAAGCAGTACTTC
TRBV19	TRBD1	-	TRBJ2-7	CASSLDRGLSEQYF	TGTGCCAGTAGCCTGGACAGGGGCTTGAGCGAGCAGTACTTC
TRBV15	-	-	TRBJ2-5	CATSRGLGEGGQETQYF	TGTGCCACCAGCAGAGGATTAGGAGAAGGGGGCCAAGAGACCCAGTACTTC
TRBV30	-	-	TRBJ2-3	CACWVAEQTDTQYF	TGTGCCTGCTGGGTAGCGGAGCAAACAGATACGCAGTATTTT
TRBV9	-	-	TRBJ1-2	CASKSRRWIYYGYTF	TGTGCCAGCAAGAGCCGGCGGTGGATTTACTATGGCTACACCTTC
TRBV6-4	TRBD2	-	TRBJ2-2	CASSALAGDTGELFF	TGTGCCAGCAGTGCCCTAGCGGGAGACACCGGGGAGCTGTTTTTT
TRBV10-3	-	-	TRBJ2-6	CAVAVSGANVLTF	TGTGCCGTCGCAGTGTCTGGGGCCAACGTCCTGACTTTC
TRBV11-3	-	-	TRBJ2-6	CASSLDSSGANVLTF	TGTGCCAGCAGCTTGGACAGCTCTGGGGCCAACGTCCTGACTTTC
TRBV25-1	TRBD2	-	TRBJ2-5	CASSDSGRAAETQYF	TGTGCCAGCAGTGACAGCGGGAGGGCCGCCGAGACCCAGTACTTC
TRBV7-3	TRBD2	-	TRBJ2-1	CASSSRLARGRNEQFF	TGTGCCAGCAGCTCACGACTAGCTCGGGGTCGGAATGAGCAGTTCTTC
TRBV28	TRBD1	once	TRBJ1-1	CASSPTGDFAEAFF	TGTGCCAGCAGCCCGACAGGGGACTTCGCTGAAGCTTTCTTT
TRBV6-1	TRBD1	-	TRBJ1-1	CASSWDRRGTEAFF	TGTGCCAGCAGCTGGGACAGGAGGGGCACTGAAGCTTTCTTT
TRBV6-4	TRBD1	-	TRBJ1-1	CASSSDRVAEAFF	TGTGCCAGCAGTTCAGACAGGGTGGCTGAAGCTTTCTTT
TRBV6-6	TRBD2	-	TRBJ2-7	CASRTSEVEQYF	TGTGCCAGCCGGACTAGCGAGGTCGAGCAGTACTTC
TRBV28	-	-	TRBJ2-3	CASSLWTRTDTQYF	TGTGCCAGCAGTTTATGGACTCGCACAGATACGCAGTATTTT
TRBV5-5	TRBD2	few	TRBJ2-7	CASSLVAGGAYEQYF	TGTGCCAGCAGCTTGGTAGCGGGAGGTGCCTACGAGCAGTACTTC
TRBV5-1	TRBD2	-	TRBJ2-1	CASSTGVSGRADEQFF	TGCGCCAGCAGCACTGGTGTTAGCGGGAGGGCGGATGAGCAGTTCTTC
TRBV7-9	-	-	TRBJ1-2	CSSSPRQALYGYTF	TGTTCCAGCAGTCCCAGACAGGCCCTCTATGGCTACACCTTC
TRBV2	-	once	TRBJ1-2	CASSGWEEGEVYGYTF	TGTGCCAGCAGTGGTTGGGAGGAGGGCGAGGTCTATGGCTACACCTTC
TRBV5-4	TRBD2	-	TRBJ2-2	CASSLASGRTGTGELFF	TGTGCCAGCAGCTTGGCTAGCGGGAGGACGGGCACCGGGGAGCTGTTTTTT
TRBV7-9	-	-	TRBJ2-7	CASSLGQGILSLTEQYF	TGTGCCAGCAGCTTAGGGCAGGGGATCCTTTCGTTGACCGAGCAGTACTTC
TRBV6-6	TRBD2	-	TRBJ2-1	CASGEGLAKNNEQFF	TGTGCCAGCGGGGAGGGACTAGCGAAAAACAATGAGCAGTTCTTC